This T cell receptor (beta chain) was identified in a study of blood T cell repertoires in COVID-19. About the study: COVID-19 samples collected from the United States, Italy and Spain covered acute and convalescent phases. In each case, the material was cDNA or gDNA derived from T cells, B-cell-depleted T cells, or PBMCs.

As processed by the authors: How many nucleated cells were present was estimated from reference gene primer amplification. Assay used: immunoSEQ multiplex PCR; TCRdb lists only in-frame clones, some missing. That table supplies the V and J calls and clone size; D and trimming were determined from the DNA. The sample includes about 190,000 clones, more than 85% of them seen just once. The clonotype originates from a man aged 25 to 40 with acute or convalescent COVID-19. Sample: peripheral blood.

CDR3 sequence reads: CASSVGQSTDTQYF. Here the CDR3 DNA reads TGTGCCAGCAGCGTAGGACAGTCCACAGATACGCAGTATTTT. The rearrangement links TRBV9 to TRBJ2-3, with a possible D match to TRBD1 (5 bases). This CDR3 has 14 residues. V was cut by 0 bases and J by 2 bases, with 7 bases left in between. Per germline, CDR1 SGDLS and CDR2 YYNGEE. The entire variable domain, with the rest obtained from reference TRBV9 and TRBJ2-3, is as follows: DSGVTQTPKHLITATGQRVTLRCSPRSGDLSVYWYQQSLDQGLQFLIQYYNGEERAKGNILERFSAQQFPDLHSELNLSSLELGDSALYFCASSVGQSTDTQYFGPGTRLTVL.